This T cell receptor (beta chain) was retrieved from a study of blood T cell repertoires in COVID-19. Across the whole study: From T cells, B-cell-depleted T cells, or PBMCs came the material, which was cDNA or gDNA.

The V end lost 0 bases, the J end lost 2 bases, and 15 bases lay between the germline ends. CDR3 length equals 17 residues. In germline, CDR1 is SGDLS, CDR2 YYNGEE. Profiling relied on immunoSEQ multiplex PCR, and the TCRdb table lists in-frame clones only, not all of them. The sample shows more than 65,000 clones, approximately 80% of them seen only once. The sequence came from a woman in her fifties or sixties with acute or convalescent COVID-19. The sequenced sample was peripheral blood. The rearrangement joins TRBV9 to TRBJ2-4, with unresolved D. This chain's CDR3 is CASSVATVEVTKNIQYF. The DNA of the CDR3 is TGTGCCAGCAGCGTAGCTACGGTTGAGGTCACCAAAAACATTCAGTACTTC. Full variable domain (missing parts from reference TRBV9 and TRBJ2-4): DSGVTQTPKHLITATGQRVTLRCSPRSGDLSVYWYQQSLDQGLQFLIQYYNGEERAKGNILERFSAQQFPDLHSELNLSSLELGDSALYFCASSVATVEVTKNIQYFGAGTRLSVL.